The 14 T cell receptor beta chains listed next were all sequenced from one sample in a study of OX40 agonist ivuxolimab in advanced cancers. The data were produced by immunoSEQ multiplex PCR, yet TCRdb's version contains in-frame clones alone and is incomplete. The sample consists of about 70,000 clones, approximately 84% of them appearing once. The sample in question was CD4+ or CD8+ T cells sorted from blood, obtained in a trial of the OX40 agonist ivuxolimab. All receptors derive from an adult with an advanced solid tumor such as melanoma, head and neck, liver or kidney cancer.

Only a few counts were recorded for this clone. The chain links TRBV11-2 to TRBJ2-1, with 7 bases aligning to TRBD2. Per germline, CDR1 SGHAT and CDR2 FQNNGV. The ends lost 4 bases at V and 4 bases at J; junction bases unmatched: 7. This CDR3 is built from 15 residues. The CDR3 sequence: CASSYTSGTYNEQFF. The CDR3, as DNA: TGTGCCAGCAGCTACACGAGCGGGACTTACAATGAGCAGTTCTTC.

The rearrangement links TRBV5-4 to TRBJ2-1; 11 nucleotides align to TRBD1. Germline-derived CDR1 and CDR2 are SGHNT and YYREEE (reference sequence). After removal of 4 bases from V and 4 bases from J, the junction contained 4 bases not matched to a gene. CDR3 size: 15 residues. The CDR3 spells CASSADRGLYNEQFF. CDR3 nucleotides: TGTGCCAGCAGCGCGGACAGGGGGCTGTACAATGAGCAGTTCTTC.

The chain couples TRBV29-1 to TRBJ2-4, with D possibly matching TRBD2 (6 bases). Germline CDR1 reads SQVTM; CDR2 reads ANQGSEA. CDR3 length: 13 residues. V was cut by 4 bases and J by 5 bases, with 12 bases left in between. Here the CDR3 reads CSVAGGVQNIQYF. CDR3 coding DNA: TGCAGCGTTGCAGGCGGGGTCCAAAACATTCAGTACTTC.

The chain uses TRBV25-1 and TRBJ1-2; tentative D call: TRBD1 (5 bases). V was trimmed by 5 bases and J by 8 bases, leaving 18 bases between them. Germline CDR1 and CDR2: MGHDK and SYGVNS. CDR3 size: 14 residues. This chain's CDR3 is CASSSSGLLEGYTF. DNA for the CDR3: TGTGCCAGCAGTTCCTCGGGGCTATTGGAGGGCTACACCTTC.

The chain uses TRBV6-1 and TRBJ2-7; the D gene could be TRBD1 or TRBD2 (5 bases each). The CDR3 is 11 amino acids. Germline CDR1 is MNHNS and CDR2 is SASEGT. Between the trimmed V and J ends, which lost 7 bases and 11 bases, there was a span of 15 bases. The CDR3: CASKWGAGEYF. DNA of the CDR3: TGTGCCAGCAAGTGGGGCGCCGGGGAGTACTTC.

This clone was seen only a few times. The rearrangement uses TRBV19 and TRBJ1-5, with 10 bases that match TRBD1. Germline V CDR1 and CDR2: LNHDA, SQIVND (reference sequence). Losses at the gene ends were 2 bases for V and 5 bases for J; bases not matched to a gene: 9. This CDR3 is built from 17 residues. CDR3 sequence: CASSIFYGTGEDQPQHF. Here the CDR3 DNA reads TGTGCCAGTAGTATATTTTACGGGACAGGGGAAGATCAGCCCCAGCATTTT.

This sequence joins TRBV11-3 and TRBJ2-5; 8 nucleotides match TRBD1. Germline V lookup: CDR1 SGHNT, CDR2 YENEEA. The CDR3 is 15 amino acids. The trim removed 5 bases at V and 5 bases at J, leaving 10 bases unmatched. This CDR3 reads CASSLLGQGGETQYF. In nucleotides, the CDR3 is TGTGCCAGCAGCCTCCTTGGACAGGGCGGTGAGACCCAGTACTTC.

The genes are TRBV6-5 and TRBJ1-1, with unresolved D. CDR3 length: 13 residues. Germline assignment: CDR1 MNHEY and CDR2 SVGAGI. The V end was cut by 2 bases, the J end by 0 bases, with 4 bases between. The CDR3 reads CASSYQVNTEAFF. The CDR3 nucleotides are TGTGCCAGCAGTTACCAGGTGAACACTGAAGCTTTCTTT.

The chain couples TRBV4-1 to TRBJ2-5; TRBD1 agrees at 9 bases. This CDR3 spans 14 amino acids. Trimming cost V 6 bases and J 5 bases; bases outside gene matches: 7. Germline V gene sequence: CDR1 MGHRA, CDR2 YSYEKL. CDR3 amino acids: CASSIWTGEETQYF. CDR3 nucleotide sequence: TGCGCCAGCAGTATCTGGACAGGGGAGGAGACCCAGTACTTC.

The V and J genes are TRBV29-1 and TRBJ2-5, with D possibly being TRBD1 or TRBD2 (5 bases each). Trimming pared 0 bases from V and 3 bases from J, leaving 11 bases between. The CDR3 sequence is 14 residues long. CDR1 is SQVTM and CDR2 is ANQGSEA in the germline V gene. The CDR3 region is CSVEDVGDKETQYF. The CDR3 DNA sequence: TGCAGCGTTGAAGATGTGGGGGATAAAGAGACCCAGTACTTC. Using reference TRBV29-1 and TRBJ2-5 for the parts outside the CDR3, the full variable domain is SAVISQKPSRDICQRGTSLTIQCQVDSQVTMMFWYRQQPGQSLTLIATANQGSEATYESGFVIDKFPISRPNLTFSTLTVSNMSPEDSSIYLCSVEDVGDKETQYFGPGTRLLVL.

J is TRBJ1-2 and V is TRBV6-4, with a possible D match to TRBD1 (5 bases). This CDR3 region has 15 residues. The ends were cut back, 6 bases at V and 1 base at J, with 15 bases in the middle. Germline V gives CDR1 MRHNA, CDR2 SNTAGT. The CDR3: CASSRDGLLNYGYTF. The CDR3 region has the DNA TGTGCCAGCAGCCGGGACGGACTTCTTAACTATGGCTACACCTTC.

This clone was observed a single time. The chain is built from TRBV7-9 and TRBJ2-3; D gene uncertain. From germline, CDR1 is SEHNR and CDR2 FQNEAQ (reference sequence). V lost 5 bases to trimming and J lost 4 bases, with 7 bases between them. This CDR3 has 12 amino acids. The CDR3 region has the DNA TGTGCCAGCAGCCCCCTCTCAGATACGCAGTATTTT. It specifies CASSPLSDTQYF. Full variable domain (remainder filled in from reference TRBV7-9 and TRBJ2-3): DTGVSQNPRHKITKRGQNVTFRCDPISEHNRLYWYRQTLGQGPEFLTYFQNEAQLEKSRLLSDRFSAERPKGSFSTLEIQRTEQGDSAMYLCASSPLSDTQYFGPGTRLTVL.

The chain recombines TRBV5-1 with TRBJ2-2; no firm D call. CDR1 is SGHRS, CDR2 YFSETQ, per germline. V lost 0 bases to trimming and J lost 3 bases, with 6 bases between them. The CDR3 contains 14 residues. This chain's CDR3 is CASSLVTDTGELFF. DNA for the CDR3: TGCGCCAGCAGCTTGGTTACGGACACCGGGGAGCTGTTTTTT.

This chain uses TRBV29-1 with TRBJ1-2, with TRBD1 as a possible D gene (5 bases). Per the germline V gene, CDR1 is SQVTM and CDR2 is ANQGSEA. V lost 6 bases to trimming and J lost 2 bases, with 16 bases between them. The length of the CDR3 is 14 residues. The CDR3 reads CSVTAGTENYGYTF. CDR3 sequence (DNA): TGCAGCGTCACAGCCGGGACGGAGAACTATGGCTACACCTTC.